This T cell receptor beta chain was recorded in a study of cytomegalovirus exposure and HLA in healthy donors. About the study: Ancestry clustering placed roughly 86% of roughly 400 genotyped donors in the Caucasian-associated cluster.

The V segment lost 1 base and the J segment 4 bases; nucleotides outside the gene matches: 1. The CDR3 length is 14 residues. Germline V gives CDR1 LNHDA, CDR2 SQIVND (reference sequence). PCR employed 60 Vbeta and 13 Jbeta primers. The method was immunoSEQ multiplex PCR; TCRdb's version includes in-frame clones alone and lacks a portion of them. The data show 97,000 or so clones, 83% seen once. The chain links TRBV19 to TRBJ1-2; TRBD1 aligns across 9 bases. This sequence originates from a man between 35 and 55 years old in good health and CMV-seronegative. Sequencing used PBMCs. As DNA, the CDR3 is TGTGCCAGTAGTATAGGACAGGGGGGCTATGGCTACACCTTC. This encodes CASSIGQGGYGYTF.